This is a list of T cell receptor beta chains from one sample in a study of PD-L1 blockade in urothelial cancer. Sequencing was performed with immunoSEQ multiplex PCR; in TCRdb, only in-frame clones are kept and a portion is missing. The sample shows 90,000 to 120,000 clones, over 75% of them seen only once. The source material was PBMCs, sampled around atezolizumab (anti-PD-L1) treatment. Receptors originate from a man aged 45-65 years with urothelial cancer. CDR3s include the opening cysteine and the closing phenylalanine or tryptophan. The order of the fields is D gene, V gene, J gene, clone size, CDR3 protein, CDR3 DNA. A D gene is named only where the DNA matches it firmly. Rows may omit the clone size; those that give it use once, few, many or a size class.

d_gene: .; v_gene: TRBV5-5; j_gene: TRBJ1-6; abundance: .; CDR3aa: CASSPRLEGSYNSPLHF; CDR3nt: TGTGCCAGCAGCCCCCGCCTCGAGGGCTCCTATAATTCACCCCTCCACTTT
d_gene: TRBD2; v_gene: TRBV9; j_gene: TRBJ2-3; abundance: .; CDR3aa: CASSVKAGGTDTQYF; CDR3nt: TGTGCCAGCAGCGTGAAAGCGGGGGGCACAGATACGCAGTATTTT
d_gene: .; v_gene: TRBV6-5; j_gene: TRBJ1-1; abundance: .; CDR3aa: CASSYSNRGMNTEAFF; CDR3nt: TGTGCCAGCAGTTACTCGAATCGGGGGATGAACACTGAAGCTTTCTTT
d_gene: TRBD2; v_gene: TRBV5-5; j_gene: TRBJ2-7; abundance: .; CDR3aa: CASSLALAGAYEQYF; CDR3nt: TGTGCCAGCAGCTTGGCACTAGCGGGAGCATACGAGCAGTACTTC
d_gene: .; v_gene: TRBV6-1; j_gene: TRBJ2-3; abundance: .; CDR3aa: CASSEFLKGGKGLTDTQYF; CDR3nt: TGTGCCAGCAGTGAATTCCTTAAGGGGGGGAAAGGGCTCACAGATACGCAGTATTTT
d_gene: TRBD2; v_gene: TRBV6-1; j_gene: TRBJ2-2; abundance: .; CDR3aa: CASSEEGGTSGMNTGELFF; CDR3nt: TGTGCCAGCAGTGAAGAAGGGGGGACTAGCGGGATGAACACCGGGGAGCTGTTTTTT
d_gene: TRBD1; v_gene: TRBV7-6; j_gene: TRBJ2-5; abundance: .; CDR3aa: CASSFLGQLDDQETQYF; CDR3nt: TGTGCCAGCAGCTTCCTGGGACAGCTGGACGATCAAGAGACCCAGTACTTC
d_gene: TRBD1; v_gene: TRBV11-2; j_gene: TRBJ2-7; abundance: .; CDR3aa: CASSFYRGTSYEQYF; CDR3nt: TGTGCCAGCAGCTTTTACAGGGGCACTTCCTACGAGCAGTACTTC
d_gene: TRBD2; v_gene: TRBV11-3; j_gene: TRBJ2-2; abundance: .; CDR3aa: CASSSGLAGGLFGELFF; CDR3nt: TGTGCCAGCAGCTCTGGACTAGCGGGAGGGCTATTCGGGGAGCTGTTTTTT
d_gene: TRBD1; v_gene: TRBV6-5; j_gene: TRBJ1-6; abundance: .; CDR3aa: CASSYTRTGRGSPLHF; CDR3nt: TGTGCCAGCAGTTACACCAGGACAGGGAGGGGTTCACCCCTCCACTTT
d_gene: TRBD1; v_gene: TRBV28; j_gene: TRBJ1-1; abundance: .; CDR3aa: CASSTRTGLNTEAFF; CDR3nt: TGTGCCAGCAGTACTCGGACAGGGCTGAACACTGAAGCTTTCTTT
d_gene: .; v_gene: TRBV9; j_gene: TRBJ1-5; abundance: .; CDR3aa: CASSAGGAAPQHF; CDR3nt: TGTGCCAGCAGCGCCGGTGGGGCTGCGCCCCAGCATTTT
d_gene: .; v_gene: TRBV14; j_gene: TRBJ2-1; abundance: .; CDR3aa: CASSLMEGIYNEQFF; CDR3nt: TGTGCCAGCAGCCTGATGGAGGGAATCTACAATGAGCAGTTCTTC
d_gene: .; v_gene: TRBV19; j_gene: TRBJ2-6; abundance: .; CDR3aa: CASSMGRALGSGANVLTF; CDR3nt: TGTGCCAGTAGTATGGGCAGGGCCCTGGGGTCTGGGGCCAACGTCCTGACTTTC
d_gene: .; v_gene: TRBV30; j_gene: TRBJ2-1; abundance: .; CDR3aa: CAWSQRVTNEQFF; CDR3nt: TGTGCCTGGAGCCAGCGGGTCACAAATGAGCAGTTCTTC
d_gene: TRBD2; v_gene: TRBV28; j_gene: TRBJ2-7; abundance: .; CDR3aa: CASREREVTYEQYF; CDR3nt: TGTGCCAGCAGGGAGCGGGAGGTAACCTACGAGCAGTACTTC
d_gene: .; v_gene: TRBV6-1; j_gene: TRBJ1-5; abundance: .; CDR3aa: CASIGSNQPQHF; CDR3nt: TGTGCCAGCATTGGCAGCAATCAGCCCCAGCATTTT
d_gene: .; v_gene: TRBV6-5; j_gene: TRBJ1-6; abundance: .; CDR3aa: CASSESSYNSPLHF; CDR3nt: TGTGCCAGCAGTGAGAGCTCCTATAATTCACCCCTCCACTTT
d_gene: TRBD1; v_gene: TRBV11-2; j_gene: TRBJ1-1; abundance: .; CDR3aa: CASSLGGTGLYF; CDR3nt: TGTGCCAGCAGCTTGGGTGGGACAGGGTTGTACTTT
d_gene: TRBD1; v_gene: TRBV7-2; j_gene: TRBJ2-5; abundance: .; CDR3aa: CASSLGRGRGLGETQYF; CDR3nt: TGTGCCAGCAGCTTAGGAAGGGGCAGGGGGCTAGGAGAGACCCAGTACTTC
d_gene: TRBD1; v_gene: TRBV11-1; j_gene: TRBJ2-5; abundance: .; CDR3aa: CASSSWDRAGEETQYF; CDR3nt: TGTGCCAGCAGCTCCTGGGACAGGGCGGGTGAAGAGACCCAGTACTTC
d_gene: .; v_gene: TRBV28; j_gene: TRBJ1-5; abundance: .; CDR3aa: CASQGYYQPQHF; CDR3nt: TGTGCCAGTCAGGGGTACTATCAGCCCCAGCATTTT
d_gene: TRBD2; v_gene: TRBV7-9; j_gene: TRBJ2-1; abundance: .; CDR3aa: CASSFAGGNEQFF; CDR3nt: TGTGCCAGCAGCTTTGCGGGAGGTAATGAGCAGTTCTTC
d_gene: TRBD1; v_gene: TRBV28; j_gene: TRBJ1-1; abundance: .; CDR3aa: CASRLVEGARTEAFF; CDR3nt: TGTGCCAGCAGACTTGTTGAGGGGGCGCGTACTGAAGCTTTCTTT
d_gene: TRBD2; v_gene: TRBV28; j_gene: TRBJ2-5; abundance: .; CDR3aa: CASSLVSGRPQETQYF; CDR3nt: TGTGCCAGCAGTTTGGTTAGCGGGAGGCCCCAAGAGACCCAGTACTTC
d_gene: .; v_gene: TRBV7-2; j_gene: TRBJ1-1; abundance: .; CDR3aa: CASSLAFRVGPEAFF; CDR3nt: TGTGCCAGCAGCTTAGCGTTTAGGGTGGGGCCTGAAGCTTTCTTT
d_gene: TRBD2; v_gene: TRBV7-2; j_gene: TRBJ2-2; abundance: few; CDR3aa: CASSLGGLAGGTGELFF; CDR3nt: TGTGCCAGCAGCTTAGGGGGACTAGCGGGCGGGACCGGGGAGCTGTTTTTT
d_gene: .; v_gene: TRBV14; j_gene: TRBJ2-2; abundance: few; CDR3aa: CASSTSWTGELFF; CDR3nt: TGTGCCAGCAGCACATCGTGGACCGGGGAGCTGTTTTTT
d_gene: .; v_gene: TRBV27; j_gene: TRBJ2-7; abundance: .; CDR3aa: CASSASTGFYEQYF; CDR3nt: TGTGCCAGCAGTGCCTCGACAGGTTTCTACGAGCAGTACTTC
d_gene: TRBD2; v_gene: TRBV28; j_gene: TRBJ2-1; abundance: .; CDR3aa: CASSLGGSSYNEQFF; CDR3nt: TGTGCCAGCAGTTTGGGCGGGAGCTCCTACAATGAGCAGTTCTTC
d_gene: TRBD2; v_gene: TRBV7-2; j_gene: TRBJ2-2; abundance: .; CDR3aa: CASSLKAGTTNTGELFF; CDR3nt: TGTGCCAGCAGCTTAAAGGCCGGGACTACGAACACCGGGGAGCTGTTTTTT
d_gene: .; v_gene: TRBV27; j_gene: TRBJ2-3; abundance: few; CDR3aa: CASSLGGSADTQYF; CDR3nt: TGTGCCAGCAGTTTAGGTGGGAGCGCAGATACGCAGTATTTT
d_gene: TRBD1; v_gene: TRBV5-1; j_gene: TRBJ2-7; abundance: .; CDR3aa: CASSVGQGGYEQYF; CDR3nt: TGCGCCAGCAGCGTCGGACAGGGTGGCTACGAGCAGTACTTC
d_gene: .; v_gene: TRBV6-1; j_gene: TRBJ1-1; abundance: .; CDR3aa: CASSESVRTEAFF; CDR3nt: TGTGCCAGCAGTGAATCGGTGAGGACTGAAGCTTTCTTT
d_gene: TRBD2; v_gene: TRBV4-1; j_gene: TRBJ2-1; abundance: .; CDR3aa: CASSRTSGRADEQFF; CDR3nt: TGCGCCAGCAGCCGAACTAGCGGGAGGGCCGATGAGCAGTTCTTC
d_gene: .; v_gene: TRBV7-9; j_gene: TRBJ2-2; abundance: .; CDR3aa: CASSLGAGDGGELFF; CDR3nt: TGTGCCAGCAGCTTAGGCGCAGGGGATGGCGGGGAGCTGTTTTTT
d_gene: TRBD1; v_gene: TRBV19; j_gene: TRBJ1-2; abundance: .; CDR3aa: CASSIKGTGGASYGYTF; CDR3nt: TGTGCCAGTAGTATAAAGGGGACAGGGGGCGCGAGCTATGGCTACACCTTC
d_gene: TRBD1; v_gene: TRBV6-1; j_gene: TRBJ1-2; abundance: .; CDR3aa: CASSAGTGANYGYTF; CDR3nt: TGTGCCAGCAGCGCCGGGACAGGGGCTAACTATGGCTACACCTTC
d_gene: .; v_gene: TRBV11-1; j_gene: TRBJ1-1; abundance: .; CDR3aa: CASSPRNTEAFF; CDR3nt: TGTGCCAGCAGTCCCAGGAACACTGAAGCTTTCTTT
d_gene: .; v_gene: TRBV11-1; j_gene: TRBJ2-4; abundance: once; CDR3aa: CASSPQDRLNIQYF; CDR3nt: TGTGCCAGCAGCCCGCAGGACAGACTAAACATTCAGTACTTC
d_gene: .; v_gene: TRBV6-1; j_gene: TRBJ1-2; abundance: .; CDR3aa: CASSEAVSGFGYTF; CDR3nt: TGTGCCAGCAGTGAAGCGGTGAGCGGGTTTGGCTACACCTTC
d_gene: .; v_gene: TRBV6-1; j_gene: TRBJ1-5; abundance: .; CDR3aa: CASRVDRNSNQPQHF; CDR3nt: TGTGCCAGCAGAGTCGACAGGAATAGCAATCAGCCCCAGCATTTT
d_gene: .; v_gene: TRBV9; j_gene: TRBJ2-3; abundance: once; CDR3aa: CASSPLPGGVSTDTQYF; CDR3nt: TGTGCCAGCAGCCCACTCCCTGGGGGCGTAAGCACAGATACGCAGTATTTT
d_gene: TRBD1; v_gene: TRBV28; j_gene: TRBJ2-7; abundance: .; CDR3aa: CASSLAGDRAYEQYF; CDR3nt: TGTGCCAGCAGTTTGGCCGGGGACAGGGCCTACGAGCAGTACTTC
d_gene: TRBD1; v_gene: TRBV7-6; j_gene: TRBJ1-1; abundance: .; CDR3aa: CASSLDRGNTEAFF; CDR3nt: TGTGCCAGCAGCTTAGACAGGGGGAACACTGAAGCTTTCTTT
d_gene: TRBD2; v_gene: TRBV7-9; j_gene: TRBJ2-5; abundance: .; CDR3aa: CASSLRFGREETQYF; CDR3nt: TGTGCCAGCAGCTTAAGGTTCGGGAGGGAAGAGACCCAGTACTTC
d_gene: .; v_gene: TRBV7-2; j_gene: TRBJ2-4; abundance: .; CDR3aa: CASTAARGAKNIQYF; CDR3nt: TGTGCCAGCACCGCTGCACGGGGGGCCAAAAACATTCAGTACTTC
d_gene: TRBD2; v_gene: TRBV7-3; j_gene: TRBJ2-5; abundance: .; CDR3aa: CASSRTSGQETQYF; CDR3nt: TGTGCCAGCAGCCGGACTAGCGGCCAAGAGACCCAGTACTTC
d_gene: TRBD1; v_gene: TRBV2; j_gene: TRBJ2-5; abundance: .; CDR3aa: CASQDREETQYF; CDR3nt: TGTGCCAGCCAGGACAGGGAAGAGACCCAGTACTTC
d_gene: .; v_gene: TRBV30; j_gene: TRBJ1-6; abundance: .; CDR3aa: CAWRIGTGSNSPLHF; CDR3nt: TGTGCCTGGAGAATTGGAACAGGGAGTAATTCACCCCTCCACTTT